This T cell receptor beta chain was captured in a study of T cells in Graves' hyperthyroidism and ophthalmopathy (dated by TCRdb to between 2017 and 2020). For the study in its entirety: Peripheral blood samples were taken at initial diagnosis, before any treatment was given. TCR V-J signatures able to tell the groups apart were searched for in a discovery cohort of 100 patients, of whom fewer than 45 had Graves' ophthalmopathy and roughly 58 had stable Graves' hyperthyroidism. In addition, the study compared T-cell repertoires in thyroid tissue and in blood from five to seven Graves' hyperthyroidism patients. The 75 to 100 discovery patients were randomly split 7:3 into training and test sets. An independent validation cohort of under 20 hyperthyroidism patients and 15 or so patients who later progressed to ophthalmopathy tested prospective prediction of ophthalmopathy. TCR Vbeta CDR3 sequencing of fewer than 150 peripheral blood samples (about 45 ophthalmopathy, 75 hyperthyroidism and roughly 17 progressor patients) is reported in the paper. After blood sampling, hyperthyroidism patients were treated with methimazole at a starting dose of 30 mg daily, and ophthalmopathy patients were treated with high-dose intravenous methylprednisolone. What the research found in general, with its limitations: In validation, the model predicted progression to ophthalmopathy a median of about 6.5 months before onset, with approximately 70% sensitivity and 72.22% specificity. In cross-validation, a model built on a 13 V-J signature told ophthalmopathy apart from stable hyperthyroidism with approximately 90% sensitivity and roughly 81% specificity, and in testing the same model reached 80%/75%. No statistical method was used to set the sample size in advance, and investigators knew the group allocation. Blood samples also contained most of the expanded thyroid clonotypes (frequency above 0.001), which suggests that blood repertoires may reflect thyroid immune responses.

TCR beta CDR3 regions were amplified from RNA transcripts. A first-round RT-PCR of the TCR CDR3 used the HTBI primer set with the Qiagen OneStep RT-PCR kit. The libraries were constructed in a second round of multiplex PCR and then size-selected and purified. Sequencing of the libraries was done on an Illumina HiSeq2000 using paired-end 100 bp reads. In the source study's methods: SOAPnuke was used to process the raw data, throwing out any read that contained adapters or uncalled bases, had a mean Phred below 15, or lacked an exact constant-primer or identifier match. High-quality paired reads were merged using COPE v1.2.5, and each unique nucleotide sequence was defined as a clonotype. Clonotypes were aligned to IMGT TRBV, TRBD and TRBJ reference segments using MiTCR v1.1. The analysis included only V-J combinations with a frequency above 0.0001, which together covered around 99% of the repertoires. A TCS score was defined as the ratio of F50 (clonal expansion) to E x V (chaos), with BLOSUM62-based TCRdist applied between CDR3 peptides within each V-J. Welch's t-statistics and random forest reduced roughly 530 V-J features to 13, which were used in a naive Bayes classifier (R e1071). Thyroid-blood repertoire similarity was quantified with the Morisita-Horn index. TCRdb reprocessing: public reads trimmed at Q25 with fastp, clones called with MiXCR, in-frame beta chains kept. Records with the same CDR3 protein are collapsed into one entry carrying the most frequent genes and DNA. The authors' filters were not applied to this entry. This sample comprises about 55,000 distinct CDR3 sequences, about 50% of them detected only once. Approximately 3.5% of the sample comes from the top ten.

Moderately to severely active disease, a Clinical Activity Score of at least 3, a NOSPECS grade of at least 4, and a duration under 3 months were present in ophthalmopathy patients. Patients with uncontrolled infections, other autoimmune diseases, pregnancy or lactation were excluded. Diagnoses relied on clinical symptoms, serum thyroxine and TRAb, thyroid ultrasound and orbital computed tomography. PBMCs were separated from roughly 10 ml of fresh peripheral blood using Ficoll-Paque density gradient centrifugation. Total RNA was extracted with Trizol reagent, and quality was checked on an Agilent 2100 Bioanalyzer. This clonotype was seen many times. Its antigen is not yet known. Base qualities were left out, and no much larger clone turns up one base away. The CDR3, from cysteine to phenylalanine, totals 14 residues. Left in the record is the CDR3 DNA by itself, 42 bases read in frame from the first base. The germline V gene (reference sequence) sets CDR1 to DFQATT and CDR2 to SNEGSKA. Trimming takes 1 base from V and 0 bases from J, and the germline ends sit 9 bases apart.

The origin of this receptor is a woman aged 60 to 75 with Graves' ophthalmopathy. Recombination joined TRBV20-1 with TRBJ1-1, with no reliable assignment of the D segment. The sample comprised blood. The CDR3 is CSARGRAVNTEAFF. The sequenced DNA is TGCAGTGCTAGAGGACGGGCTGTGAACACTGAAGCTTTCTTT.